The rows below give T cell receptor beta chains drawn from one sample of a study of metastatic and nonmetastatic thyroid tumors. TCRdb re-analyzed the PCR reads through MiXCR. The table records around 4,600 clones, almost 35% of them present only once. The sequencing sample was made of adjacent normal tissue. The receptors originated from a female donor with papillary thyroid cancer or a benign thyroid nodule (not recorded which). Some clones in this sample may be carry-over from other donors' samples. Both conserved end residues are part of each CDR3. For some rows the clone size is stated as once, few or many, or as a class when expanded; others skip it.

j_call v_call clone_size cdr3_aa
TRBJ2-7 TRBV6-1 - CASRPRTAQNYEQYF
TRBJ2-7 TRBV6-1 - CASSERGAFPWEQYF
TRBJ2-1 TRBV7-6 - CASSLDKGQGYEQFF
TRBJ2-6 TRBV28 - CANRQRDSVLSGANVLTF
TRBJ2-2 TRBV20-1 large CSAIVGLAGINTGELFF
TRBJ1-5 TRBV19 few CASSMGGYQPQRF
TRBJ1-5 TRBV27 - CASSSMGSEPQHF
TRBJ2-7 TRBV18 - CASSPRDRTYEQYF
TRBJ1-5 TRBV20-1 - CSARGEGAGNQPQHF
TRBJ2-7 TRBV6-1 few CASSLTSGYEQYF
TRBJ2-5 TRBV20-1 - CSAQPGQGWETQYF
TRBJ2-2 TRBV3-1 medium-sized CASSRGTGTNTGELFF
TRBJ2-7 TRBV6-1 few CASSEISTSTEQYF
TRBJ1-5 TRBV20-1 - CSASRGGASNQPQHF
TRBJ1-1 TRBV6-1 - CASSRTGGGTEAFF
TRBJ2-3 TRBV7-3 - CASSLTGVPTDTQYF
TRBJ1-1 TRBV11-2 few CASVQGPARTEAFF
TRBJ2-4 TRBV9 - CASSVEAGNIQYF
TRBJ2-7 TRBV15 - CATSRDRSGEHHF
TRBJ2-1 TRBV6-2/TRBV6-3 large CASSYSIDRLANNEQFF
TRBJ2-7 TRBV5-1 - CASSLRAESSYEQYF
TRBJ2-7 TRBV27 few CASSLSGSAYEQYF
TRBJ2-3 TRBV11-2 few CASSFIPTDTQYF
TRBJ1-1 TRBV30 many CAWSVALGGDNDFF
TRBJ1-5 TRBV2 - CASRQQGADNQPQHF
TRBJ2-2 TRBV19 medium-sized CASSIKGSNTGELFF
TRBJ2-1 TRBV5-4 medium-sized CASSLRLSSYNEQFF
TRBJ2-2 TRBV24-1 - CATSDLQGNTGELFF
TRBJ1-1 TRBV11-2 - CASSSSSGWNTEAFF
TRBJ2-7 TRBV13 - CASSPEGTSGSYEQYF
TRBJ2-2 TRBV12-3/TRBV12-4 few CASSLGTGGANTGELFF
TRBJ2-1 TRBV5-4 - CASSPRHYEQFF
TRBJ1-1 TRBV2 few CASRSGGWTEAFF
TRBJ2-7 TRBV7-8 - CASIATGAGEQYF
TRBJ2-7 TRBV6-1 few CASSEEIQGAYEQYF
TRBJ2-1 TRBV5-1 large CASSLLAGEWLEQFF
TRBJ2-3 TRBV5-1 - CASTRGQGTDTQYF
TRBJ2-7 TRBV6-1 - CASSEGGGGEQYF
TRBJ2-1 TRBV19 - CASSIITGDNEQFF
TRBJ1-1 TRBV20-1 - CSAGRQTGNTEAFF